The 4 T cell receptor beta chains given below trace back to one sample, sequenced in a study of T cell repertoires in cytomegalovirus infection. MiXCR, run by TCRdb on the reads, gives a single entry per CDR3 protein. The sample holds roughly 180,000 distinct CDR3 sequences, about 28% seen once. Sequencing was done on a sample of PBMCs. The receptors shown here come from a human donor in good health (CMV status not recorded). Some clones in this sample may be carry-over from other donors' samples.

This clonotype was picked up many times. The chain couples TRBV7-2 to TRBJ2-7; D remains ambiguous. Trimming took 1 base from V and 2 from J, leaving 6 bases between them. This CDR3 comprises 13 residues. The germline V gene encodes CDR1 SGHTA and CDR2 FQGNSA. The CDR3: CASSLGGTYEQYF. CDR3 sequence (DNA): TGTGCCAGCAGCTTAGGCGGTACCTACGAGCAGTACTTC.

This clonotype was counted at least ten times. The chain carries TRBV7-2 and TRBJ2-3; D is unresolved. The length of the CDR3 is 14 residues. Trimming took 2 bases from V and 6 from J, leaving 12 bases between them. Per germline, CDR1 SGHTA and CDR2 FQGNSA. The CDR3 reads CASSLSQMADTQYF. The CDR3 DNA sequence: TGTGCCAGCAGCTTAAGTCAGATGGCGGATACGCAGTATTTT.

Ten or more counts support this clonotype. This chain links TRBV7-8 with TRBJ1-1; D call uncertain. The V end lost 8 bases, the J end lost 6 bases, and 10 bases lay between the germline ends. Looked up from germline, CDR1 is SGHVS and CDR2 is FQNEAQ. The length of the CDR3 is 11 residues. CDR3 sequence: CASRRGSEAFF. CDR3 nucleotides: TGTGCCAGCCGTCGGGGATCTGAAGCTTTCTTT.

This rearrangement joins TRBV7-3 to TRBJ1-5, with 9 positions matching TRBD1. J gave up 6 bases and V 5 bases, and 5 bases lay outside the gene matches. CDR1 and CDR2 (germline): SGHTA, FQGTGA. The CDR3 runs 14 residues. The CDR3 sequence: CASSIGTGPQPQHF. The DNA of the CDR3 is TGTGCCAGCAGCATAGGGACAGGGCCTCAGCCCCAGCATTTT.